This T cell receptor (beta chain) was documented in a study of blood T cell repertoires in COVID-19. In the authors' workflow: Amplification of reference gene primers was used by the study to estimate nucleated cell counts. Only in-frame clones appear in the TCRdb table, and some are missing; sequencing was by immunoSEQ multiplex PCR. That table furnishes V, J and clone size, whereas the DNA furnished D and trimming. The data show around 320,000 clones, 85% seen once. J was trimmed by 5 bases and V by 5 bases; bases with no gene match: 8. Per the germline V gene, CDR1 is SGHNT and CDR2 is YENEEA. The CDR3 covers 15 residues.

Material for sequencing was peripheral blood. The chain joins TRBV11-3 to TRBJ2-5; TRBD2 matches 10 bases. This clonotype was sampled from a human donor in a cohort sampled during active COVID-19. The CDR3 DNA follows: TGTGCCAGCAGCCGGAAAGCGGGGGGGTTGGAGACCCAGTACTTC. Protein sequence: CASSRKAGGLETQYF.